These 28 T cell receptor beta chains were sequenced from one sample in a study of blood T cell repertoires in COVID-19. The table came from immunoSEQ multiplex PCR; TCRdb's copy has only in-frame clones and leaves some out. This sample has 150,000 to 200,000 clones; more than 70% occur once, and the top ten carry around 7.8%. The sample was peripheral blood. The receptor source for this set is an older woman with acute or convalescent COVID-19.

V gene TRBV11-2 combines with J gene TRBJ1-5; D is possibly TRBD1 (5 bases). The germline gives CDR1 SGHAT, CDR2 FQNNGV. Trimming stripped 1 base from V and 8 bases from J, with 18 bases between. CDR3 length: 16 amino acids. This CDR3 is CASSLGQRTDGEPQHF. The CDR3 DNA reads as TGTGCCAGCAGCTTAGGACAGCGTACCGATGGGGAGCCCCAGCATTTT.

The CDR3 bases are TGTGCCAGCAGTTTCCAAACAGCAGGGGGCTCCTATGGCTACACCTTC. Translation: CASSFQTAGGSYGYTF. The chain uses TRBV6-5 and TRBJ1-2, with 8 bases that match TRBD1. Per germline, CDR1 MNHEY and CDR2 SVGAGI. The CDR3 has 16 residues. After removal of 4 bases from V and 4 bases from J, the junction contained 11 bases not matched to a gene.

This clone was detected only a few times. V is TRBV27 and J is TRBJ1-2, with 9 bases aligning to TRBD1. The V gene's germline CDR1 is MNHEY and CDR2 SMNVEV (reference sequence). This CDR3 spans 14 amino acids. After removal of 5 bases from V and 4 bases from J, the junction contained 5 bases not matched to a gene. The CDR3 DNA reads as TGTGCCAGCAGTCCCCGACAGGGGGGCTATGGCTACACCTTC. This codes for CASSPRQGGYGYTF.

The chain uses TRBV19 and TRBJ2-4, with TRBD2 matching 7 bases. Germline V CDR1 and CDR2: LNHDA, SQIVND (reference sequence). This CDR3 spans 15 amino acids. The ends lost 4 bases at V and 8 bases at J; junction bases unmatched: 11. The CDR3 nucleotides read TGTGCCAGTAGTACGGGGGGAGTCTCAAGGCACATTCAGTACTTC. Protein sequence: CASSTGGVSRHIQYF.

The chain employs TRBV29-1 and TRBJ2-2; no definite D call. The CDR3 covers 12 residues. Germline V gene lookup returns CDR1 SQVTM and CDR2 ANQGSEA. The CDR3 coding sequence is TGCCTAGGCCAGCACGACACCGGGGAGCTGTTTTTT. Translated, it gives CLGQHDTGELFF.

A remark on this clone: The same CDR3 arises from other DNA sequences in this sample as well. The rearrangement joins TRBV7-2 to TRBJ2-7, with 8 bases matching TRBD2. J was trimmed by 1 base and V by 6 bases; bases with no gene match: 5. The germline CDR1 and CDR2 sequences are SGHTA and FQGNSA. This CDR3 contains 14 residues. The CDR3 DNA reads TGTGCCAGCAGTTTCACTAGCGGTTCCTACGAGCAGTACTTC. It codes for CASSFTSGSYEQYF.

This clone was seen only a few times. The chain carries TRBV5-6 and TRBJ2-1; TRBD1 agrees at 10 bases. Losses at the gene ends were 3 bases for V and 0 bases for J; bases not matched to a gene: 3. CDR3 length: 16 residues. The germline V gene encodes CDR1 SGHDT and CDR2 YYEEEE. CDR3 sequence: CASSWTGGSSYNEQFF. The DNA for the CDR3 is TGTGCCAGCAGCTGGACAGGGGGATCCTCCTACAATGAGCAGTTCTTC.

The rearrangement joins TRBV7-6 to TRBJ2-1, with a weak D call TRBD2 (5 bases). CDR3 length equals 15 residues. CDR1 and CDR2 (germline): SGHVS, FNYEAQ. The V and J ends lost 1 base and 2 bases respectively, with 9 bases between them. CDR3: CASSLEGATYNEQFF. The CDR3 nucleotides read TGTGCCAGCAGCTTAGAGGGAGCGACCTACAATGAGCAGTTCTTC.

The CDR3 bases are TGTGCCACCAGCAGAGATACCCTAGCGCAAGAGACCCAGTACTTC. It codes for CATSRDTLAQETQYF. The gene calls are TRBV15 and TRBJ2-5; maybe TRBD2 (6 bases). The CDR3 extends over 15 amino acids. Deletions cut 0 bases from V and 2 bases from J, with 10 bases between. Germline V gene lookup returns CDR1 LNHNV and CDR2 YYDKDF (reference sequence).

As concerns this clone: The limits of the CDR3 on the DNA are not certain, so only TCRdb's listed CDR3 is given. The chain has TRBV21-1 and TRBJ1-5; TRBD1 was called by the table and not checked on the DNA. TRBV21-1 is a listed pseudogene. The CDR3 is 13 residues long, ends included. CDR3 in amino acids: CASWGTGNQPQHF.

In the case of this clone: Its ends do not fully match the called genes, so a read error is possible. The rearrangement joins TRBV11-2 to TRBJ1-2; a possible D gene is TRBD1 (5 bases). Germline-derived CDR1 and CDR2 are SGHAT and FQNNGV. The CDR3 contains 13 residues. This CDR3 reads CASSLAGREGSSF. Here the CDR3 DNA reads TGTGCCAGCAGCTTAGCCGGCAGGGAGGGGTCGTCCTTC.

This clone was seen more than once but under ten times. The chain combines TRBV6-5 with TRBJ1-5, with D perhaps matching TRBD1 (6 bases). V was shortened by 8 bases and J by 5 bases, with 16 bases between the two germline ends. Looked up from germline, CDR1 is MNHEY and CDR2 is SVGAGI. This CDR3 is 14 amino acids long. The DNA of the CDR3 is TGTGCCAGCGGCCCCGGGACACCCTATCAGCCCCAGCATTTT. Its translation is CASGPGTPYQPQHF.

J is TRBJ2-1 and V is TRBV29-1; possibly TRBD2 for D (6 bases). The CDR3 consists of 13 residues. Per the germline V gene, CDR1 is SQVTM and CDR2 is ANQGSEA. Trimming pared 4 bases from V and 5 bases from J, leaving 12 bases between. The CDR3 sequence is CSVVGRSNNEQFF. CDR3 nucleotide sequence: TGCAGCGTTGTGGGGAGGTCGAACAATGAGCAGTTCTTC.

The table lists this clone with a few counts. The chain has TRBV4-2 and TRBJ2-4, with 8 bases matching TRBD1. The CDR3 has 15 amino acids. The V segment lost 1 base and the J segment 6 bases; nucleotides outside the gene matches: 5. Germline loops: CDR1 LGHNA, CDR2 YNFKEQ. The CDR3 protein is CASSQVRDRRNIQYF. For the CDR3, the DNA is TGTGCCAGCAGCCAAGTGAGGGACAGGAGAAACATTCAGTACTTC.

The chain has TRBV6-1 and TRBJ2-2; 7 bases map to TRBD2. This CDR3 region has 17 residues. With 4 bases clipped from V and 1 base from J, the junction kept 9 bases outside the gene matches. The germline gives CDR1 MNHNS, CDR2 SASEGT. CDR3 residues: CASSALPSGLNTGELFF. Written as DNA, the CDR3 is TGTGCCAGCAGTGCTCTACCTAGCGGACTGAACACCGGGGAGCTGTTTTTT.

The gene calls are TRBV10-3 and TRBJ2-7; D may be TRBD1 (6 bases). The CDR3 runs 15 residues. CDR1 and CDR2 from the germline V gene are ENHRY and SYGVKD. With 10 bases removed from V and 2 bases from J, the gap between germline ends came to 21 bases. The CDR3 coding sequence is TGTGCCACCGCGCAGGGGCGACAGTATCCCTACGAGCAGTACTTC. Protein product: CATAQGRQYPYEQYF.

The CDR3 loop is CITPGVGFVGYTF. CDR3 in DNA: TGTATTACACCCGGGGTGGGATTTGTTGGCTACACCTTC. The gene calls are TRBV9 and TRBJ1-2; unclear D gene. Germline loops: CDR1 SGDLS, CDR2 YYNGEE. This CDR3 spans 13 amino acids.

This clone was picked up one time. The gene calls are TRBV7-3 and TRBJ1-2; maybe TRBD1 (5 bases). The CDR3 sequence is 17 residues long. CDR1 SGHTA and CDR2 FQGTGA come from the germline V gene. The ends were cut back, 2 bases at V and 2 bases at J, with 18 bases in the middle. The CDR3 sequence is CASSLVRGGQVNYGYTF. The DNA of the CDR3 is TGTGCCAGCAGCTTAGTTCGCGGGGGTCAAGTGAACTATGGCTACACCTTC.

The V gene is TRBV5-5, the J gene TRBJ2-1; D is possibly TRBD1 (6 bases). CDR3 size: 13 residues. V dropped 10 bases and J dropped 7 bases, with 18 bases sitting between them. Germline V gene data show CDR1 as SGHKS and CDR2 as YYEKEE (reference sequence). In DNA, the CDR3 is TGTGCCTCCCTGGGGGCCGTAAGAAATGAGCAGTTCTTC. Its protein product is CASLGAVRNEQFF.

J is TRBJ2-5 and V is TRBV10-3, with D maybe TRBD2 (6 bases). The CDR3 covers 13 residues. The germline CDR1 and CDR2 sequences are ENHRY and SYGVKD. Trimming left V 11 bases short and J 5 bases short, with 18 bases between. As DNA, the CDR3 is TGTGCCTCCCAGGGCGTTGCGGGGGAGACCCAGTACTTC. Translation gives CASQGVAGETQYF.

This clone was seen only a few times. CDR3 loop: CASSVEVLAGGNEQFF. The CDR3 DNA reads TGTGCCAGCAGCGTAGAAGTATTAGCGGGAGGCAATGAGCAGTTCTTC. The V gene is TRBV9, the J gene TRBJ2-1; 10 nucleotides line up with TRBD2. The CDR3 contains 16 residues. Per germline, CDR1 SGDLS and CDR2 YYNGEE. Trimming removed 0 bases from V and 6 bases from J; junction bases left unmatched: 6.

This clone appeared once. The chain uses TRBV6-6 and TRBJ2-2; 7 bases line up with TRBD1. Germline trimming cut 5 bases from V and 6 bases from J; bases unmatched to any gene: 3. Germline V gives CDR1 MNHNY, CDR2 SVGAGI (reference sequence). The CDR3 spans 13 residues. CDR3 loop: CASSTQGPGELFF. Written as DNA, the CDR3 is TGTGCCAGCAGTACACAGGGGCCCGGGGAGCTGTTTTTT.

In its sample, this clone was seen a few times. This chain joins TRBV30 and TRBJ1-2, with D possibly being TRBD1 (5 bases). V was pared by 5 bases and J by 4 bases, with 23 bases between. This CDR3 is built from 16 residues. Germline loops: CDR1 GTSNPN, CDR2 SVGIG (reference sequence). This CDR3 is CAWELRVLGGGYGYTF. As DNA, the CDR3 is TGTGCCTGGGAACTCCGAGTTCTGGGCGGGGGCTATGGCTACACCTTC.

The chain recombines TRBV19 with TRBJ1-1; 9 bases align to TRBD1. Germline V gene sequence: CDR1 LNHDA, CDR2 SQIVND (reference sequence). The CDR3 is 18 residues long. Trimming removed 1 base from V and 5 bases from J; junction bases left unmatched: 14. CDR3 DNA sequence: TGTGCCAGTAGTATAGTGGGGACAGGGTTGATTGGTCGTACTGAAGCTTTCTTT. The encoded protein is CASSIVGTGLIGRTEAFF.

V gene TRBV7-3 combines with J gene TRBJ1-5, with 8 bases aligning to TRBD1. The CDR3 runs to 14 residues. From germline, CDR1 is SGHTA and CDR2 FQGTGA. V lost 2 bases, J lost 9 bases, and 6 bases stayed unmatched. The CDR3 nucleotides read TGTGCCAGCAGCTTAGTCCACAGGGGGAGGCCCCAGCATTTT. Translating gives CASSLVHRGRPQHF.

The chain employs TRBV5-1 and TRBJ1-2; 7 positions match TRBD1. The CDR3 spans 14 residues. CDR1 SGHRS and CDR2 YFSETQ come from the germline V gene. The V segment lost 5 bases and the J segment 2 bases; nucleotides outside the gene matches: 6. The CDR3 bases are TGCGCCAGCAGGGTCGGGACAGCGAACTATGGCTACACCTTC. Its protein product is CASRVGTANYGYTF.

This clone was seen only once. The chain links TRBV28 to TRBJ1-3; the D gene is possibly TRBD1 (5 bases). The CDR3 spans 14 residues. V dropped 8 bases and J dropped 2 bases, with 13 bases sitting between them. Germline-derived CDR1 and CDR2 are MDHEN and SYDVKM. CDR3 in DNA: TGTGCCAGCCTCTCAGGAGGGGCTGGAAACACCATATATTTT. Residues: CASLSGGAGNTIYF. The entire variable domain, with the rest obtained from reference TRBV28 and TRBJ1-3, is as follows: DVKVTQSSRYLVKRTGEKVFLECVQDMDHENMFWYRQDPGLGLRLIYFSYDVKMKEKGDIPEGYSVSREKKERFSLILESASTNQTSMYLCASLSGGAGNTIYFGEGSWLTVV.

This clone was observed a single time. The V gene is TRBV5-4, the J gene TRBJ2-1; 8 nucleotides agree with TRBD1. The length of the CDR3 is 14 residues. Unmatched junction bases numbered 13, after V lost 9 bases and J lost 8 bases. Germline loops: CDR1 SGHNT, CDR2 YYREEE (reference sequence). CDR3 nucleotide sequence: TGTGCCACTCCGAAAGAGGACAGGGAACATGAGCAGTTCTTC. Translated, it gives CATPKEDREHEQFF.